Shown below are 31 T cell receptor beta chains from a single sample sequenced in a study of low-dose radiotherapy and immunotherapy resistance in tumors. Time point described: before trial treatment. Covering alpha and beta chains, TRAV- and TRBV-specific primers were used for the first-strand cDNA. TCR amplification used 20 PCR cycles, a constant-region primer and a V-primer adapter. One entry per CDR3 protein results from TCRdb running MiXCR on the reads. The sample yields over 65,000 distinct CDR3 sequences, roughly a sixth seen once. The source material was PBMCs, sampled before treatment. These receptors came from a male donor with prostate cancer.

This clonotype occurred many times. The chain has TRBV29-1 and TRBJ2-1, with D possibly being TRBD2 (6 bases). The CDR3 covers 13 residues. Germline V CDR1 and CDR2: SQVTM, ANQGSEA. Trimming took off 7 bases at V and 8 bases at J, with 18 bases between the two ends. CDR3 amino acids: CSAERGLVDEQFF. In DNA form, the CDR3 reads TGCAGCGCAGAAAGGGGACTCGTCGATGAGCAGTTCTTC.

This clonotype occurred many times. The chain recombines TRBV25-1 with TRBJ2-5, with D maybe TRBD2 (6 bases). The CDR3 totals 14 residues. Germline loops: CDR1 MGHDK, CDR2 SYGVNS. V was clipped by 2 bases and J by 5 bases, with 12 bases between them. The CDR3 sequence is CASSERAGSETQYF. The DNA of the CDR3 is TGTGCCAGCAGTGAACGGGCGGGGAGTGAGACCCAGTACTTC.

This clonotype was observed at least ten times. The J gene is TRBJ2-1, the V gene TRBV3-1; TRBD2 might be the D (5 bases). The CDR3 consists of 14 residues. Germline V gene sequence: CDR1 LGHDT, CDR2 YNNKEL (reference sequence). V was cut by 5 bases and J by 0 bases, with 8 bases left in between. DNA for the CDR3: TGTGCCAGCAGCGGTGGAGGCTCCTACAATGAGCAGTTCTTC. Translating it yields CASSGGGSYNEQFF.

In this sample, this clonotype turned up many times. The chain links TRBV19 to TRBJ2-2, with TRBD1 matching over 8 bases. Germline V gene data show CDR1 as LNHDA and CDR2 as SQIVND (reference sequence). The junction had 8 bases not matched to a gene; V was cut back by 6 bases and J by 5 bases. CDR3 size: 15 residues. As DNA, the CDR3 is TGTGCCAGTAGCATTGGACAGGGCTATACCGGGGAGCTGTTTTTT. It translates to CASSIGQGYTGELFF.

This clonotype was recorded once. At one boundary the junction diverges from the germline segment, which might be a read error. The chain is built from TRBV4-1 and TRBJ2-2, with D perhaps TRBD2 (5 bases). CDR3 length equals 16 residues. CDR1 is MGHRA and CDR2 is YSYEKL in the germline V gene. The CDR3 DNA reads TGCGCCAGCAGCCCAGCGGTCCCGCCGAACACCGGGGAGCGGTTTTTT. This sequence encodes CASSPAVPPNTGERFF.

This clonotype showed up many times. This chain uses TRBV10-1 with TRBJ2-7; D is unresolved. CDR3 length: 12 residues. The germline gives CDR1 WNHNN, CDR2 SYGVQD (reference sequence). Trimming pared 8 bases from V and 0 bases from J, leaving 8 bases between. This chain's CDR3 is CASASDSYEQYF. DNA for the CDR3: TGCGCCAGCGCGTCCGACTCCTACGAGCAGTACTTC.

This clonotype showed up many times. The chain couples TRBV11-2 to TRBJ2-3; D unclear. The germline V gene encodes CDR1 SGHAT and CDR2 FQNNGV. The CDR3 sequence is 14 residues long. V lost 3 bases, J lost 0 bases, and 7 bases lay in between. CDR3 residues: CASSFVTSTDTQYF. The CDR3 region has the DNA TGTGCCAGCAGCTTTGTGACTAGCACAGATACGCAGTATTTT.

The chain carries TRBV3-1 and TRBJ2-7; possibly TRBD2 for D (7 bases). The length of the CDR3 is 15 residues. The V end was cut by 1 base, the J end by 2 bases, with 12 bases between. Per germline, CDR1 LGHDT and CDR2 YNNKEL (reference sequence). The CDR3, as DNA: TGTGCCAGCAGCCAAGGAGGGGGGGTAACCTACGAGCAGTACTTC. Its translation is CASSQGGGVTYEQYF.

This clonotype was observed at least ten times. This sequence joins TRBV29-1 and TRBJ1-5; 8 bases fit TRBD1. The V segment lost 7 bases and the J segment 7 bases; nucleotides outside the gene matches: 6. Germline loops: CDR1 SQVTM, CDR2 ANQGSEA. This CDR3 spans 12 amino acids. CDR3 loop: CSASGGGQPQHF. CDR3 nucleotides: TGCAGCGCCTCAGGGGGCGGACAGCCCCAGCATTTT.

This clonotype appeared many times. V gene TRBV27 combines with J gene TRBJ2-2; TRBD1 agrees at 7 bases. In germline, CDR1 is MNHEY, CDR2 SMNVEV (reference sequence). V dropped 8 bases and J dropped 5; count of bases not matched to a gene: 11. This CDR3 spans 15 amino acids. In DNA, the CDR3 is TGTGCCAGCCGTAGAGGGGGCGTCCGAACCGGGGAGCTGTTTTTT. Its protein product is CASRRGGVRTGELFF.

This clonotype was seen at least ten times. CDR3 nucleotide sequence: TGTGCCAGCAGCTTAGAGGCGGGGACGTGGGCCGGGGAGCTGTTTTTT. Protein: CASSLEAGTWAGELFF. This chain connects TRBV11-2 to TRBJ2-2; D perhaps matches TRBD2 (6 bases). Looked up from germline, CDR1 is SGHAT and CDR2 is FQNNGV. Trimming cost V 0 bases and J 6 bases, with 14 bases left between them. The CDR3 consists of 16 residues. The variable domain in full, completed from reference TRBV11-2 and TRBJ2-2, reads EAGVAQSPRYKIIEKRQSVAFWCNPISGHATLYWYQQILGQGPKLLIQFQNNGVVDDSQLPKDRFSAERLKGVDSTLKIQPAKLEDSAVYLCASSLEAGTWAGELFFGEGSRLTVL.

In its sample, this clonotype was seen many times. The chain recombines TRBV7-6 with TRBJ2-1; TRBD1 matches at 7 bases. The CDR3 spans 14 residues. The J segment lost 4 bases and the V segment lost 1 base, leaving 1 base of the junction unmatched. Germline CDR1 SGHVS, CDR2 FNYEAQ. The CDR3 DNA reads TGTGCCAGCAGCTTAGGGGACAGATACAATGAGCAGTTCTTC. Residues: CASSLGDRYNEQFF.

This clonotype was recorded at least ten times. The V and J genes are TRBV11-2 and TRBJ2-1; 13 bases match TRBD2. Trimming cost V 3 bases and J 6 bases; bases outside gene matches: 8. CDR3 length: 17 amino acids. Germline lookup yields CDR1 SGHAT and CDR2 FQNNGV. DNA of the CDR3: TGTGCCAGCAGCTTGAACACACTAGCGGGGGGGCTCAATGAGCAGTTCTTC. Amino acids: CASSLNTLAGGLNEQFF.

This clonotype was recorded a few times. The rearrangement links TRBV7-9 to TRBJ2-5, with a weak D call TRBD1 (6 bases). With 4 bases removed from V and 7 bases from J, the gap between germline ends came to 22 bases. Per germline, CDR1 SEHNR and CDR2 FQNEAQ (reference sequence). The CDR3 runs to 16 residues. The CDR3 reads CASSSLQGNHRRTQYF. The CDR3 region has the DNA TGTGCCAGCAGCTCCCTACAGGGAAACCATCGGAGGACCCAGTACTTC. Full variable domain (missing parts from reference TRBV7-9 and TRBJ2-5): DTGVSQNPRHKITKRGQNVTFRCDPISEHNRLYWYRQTLGQGPEFLTYFQNEAQLEKSRLLSDRFSAERPKGSFSTLEIQRTEQGDSAMYLCASSSLQGNHRRTQYFGPGTRLLVL.

The V call is TRBV27, the J call TRBJ2-3; D remains unclear. Germline CDR1 and CDR2: MNHEY and SMNVEV (reference sequence). The V gene lost 4 bases and the J gene lost 2 bases, with 13 bases spanning the gap. The CDR3 has 15 residues. CDR3 DNA sequence: TGTGCCAGCAGTTCTCTGGTCCCCTCCACAGATACGCAGTATTTT. This sequence encodes CASSSLVPSTDTQYF.

J is TRBJ1-6 and V is TRBV3-1; D is ambiguous. Per the germline V gene, CDR1 is LGHDT and CDR2 is YNNKEL (reference sequence). CDR3 length: 13 residues. Trimming pared 1 base from V and 12 bases from J, leaving 10 bases between. Here the CDR3 DNA reads TGTGCCAGCAGCCAAGGCCCTCCCGGACCCCTCCACTTT. The encoded protein is CASSQGPPGPLHF.

This clonotype was seen repeatedly, ten times or more. The chain has TRBV20-1 and TRBJ2-7, with a tentative D call TRBD1 (5 bases). The CDR3 contains 13 residues. The germline V and J ends were trimmed by 2 bases and 0 bases, with 8 bases remaining between them. Per germline, CDR1 DFQATT and CDR2 SNEGSKA (reference sequence). The CDR3 DNA reads TGCAGTGCTAGACGGCAGGGCTCCTACGAGCAGTACTTC. Its translation: CSARRQGSYEQYF.

This clonotype came up many times. This sequence joins TRBV30 and TRBJ2-7, with 10 positions matching TRBD1. The trim removed 2 bases at V and 6 bases at J, leaving 16 bases unmatched. This CDR3 is built from 17 residues. Germline V CDR1 and CDR2: GTSNPN, SVGIG (reference sequence). CDR3 region: CAWSPQGQGRIHGEQYF. CDR3 nucleotide sequence: TGTGCCTGGAGTCCCCAGGGACAGGGGAGAATTCATGGCGAGCAGTACTTC.

This clonotype appeared many times. This CDR3 reads CATSRGGFDEQYF. CDR3 DNA sequence: TGTGCCACCTCCCGGGGGGGGTTCGACGAGCAGTACTTC. The chain employs TRBV5-4 and TRBJ2-7, with 8 bases identical to TRBD2. The CDR3 has 13 residues. From germline, CDR1 is SGHNT and CDR2 YYREEE (reference sequence). The V gene end was trimmed by 9 bases and the J gene end by 5 bases; junction bases not matched to a gene: 10.

This clonotype was picked up a small number of times. This rearrangement joins TRBV2 to TRBJ2-3; TRBD1 or TRBD2 may be the D gene (5 bases each). The germline CDR1 and CDR2 sequences are SNHLY and FYNNEI. V shed 6 bases and J shed 14 bases, with 18 bases lying between them. The CDR3 is 12 amino acids. CDR3 region: CASSGTLLERYF. In DNA form, the CDR3 reads TGTGCCAGCAGCGGGACCCTCCTTGAGCGGTATTTT.

The chain has TRBV6-6 and TRBJ2-2, with 8 bases aligning to TRBD1. The junction had 5 bases not matched to a gene; V was cut back by 5 bases and J by 6 bases. The germline V gene has CDR1 MNHNY and CDR2 SVGAGI (reference sequence). The CDR3 loop spans 14 amino acids. CDR3 nucleotides: TGTGCCAGCAGTCCCGGACAGGGATCCGGGGAGCTGTTTTTT. This sequence encodes CASSPGQGSGELFF.

This clonotype was recorded many times. J is TRBJ1-4 and V is TRBV2, with 7 bases lining up with TRBD1. The J segment lost 3 bases and the V segment lost 7 bases, leaving 5 bases of the junction unmatched. Germline CDR1 is SNHLY and CDR2 is FYNNEI. The CDR3 loop spans 14 amino acids. As DNA, the CDR3 is TGTGCCAGCATTGACAGGGTAGCTAATGAAAAACTGTTTTTT. Translation: CASIDRVANEKLFF. Drawing the rest from reference TRBV2 and TRBJ1-4, the complete variable domain is EPEVTQTPSHQVTQMGQEVILRCVPISNHLYFYWYRQILGQKVEFLVSFYNNEISEKSEIFDDQFSVERPDGSNFTLKIRSTKLEDSAMYFCASIDRVANEKLFFGSGTQLSVL.

This clonotype showed up many times. V and J are TRBV5-1 and TRBJ2-1, with 7 bases fitting TRBD1. The V gene end was trimmed by 7 bases and the J gene end by 4 bases; junction bases not matched to a gene: 11. There are 15 residues in the CDR3. Germline lookup yields CDR1 SGHRS and CDR2 YFSETQ. CDR3 residues: CASFQGVELYNEQFF. In DNA form, the CDR3 reads TGCGCCAGCTTCCAGGGGGTCGAACTATACAATGAGCAGTTCTTC.

This clonotype has at least ten counts. This rearrangement joins TRBV7-2 to TRBJ2-1; no clear D gene. Trimming took off 2 bases at V and 1 base at J, with 9 bases between the two ends. Germline CDR1 is SGHTA and CDR2 is FQGNSA. The CDR3 length is 15 residues. The CDR3 spells CASSLFPTSYNEQFF. In DNA form, the CDR3 reads TGTGCCAGCAGCTTATTCCCCACATCCTACAATGAGCAGTTCTTC.

The sample holds many counts of this clonotype. This chain links TRBV6-2 or TRBV6-3 with TRBJ2-3; 7 nucleotides line up with TRBD1. With 6 bases clipped from V and 5 bases from J, the junction kept 11 bases outside the gene matches. This CDR3 has 15 amino acids. The germline CDR1 and CDR2 sequences are MNHEY and SVGEGT. The CDR3: CASRTNRGAGDTQYF. In DNA, the CDR3 is TGTGCCAGCAGGACGAACAGGGGTGCGGGAGATACGCAGTATTTT.

A word on this clonotype: The DNA is omitted, as the CDR3 cannot be located on it reliably, and the CDR3 follows TCRdb's listing. The genes are TRBV6-2 or TRBV6-3 and TRBJ2-2. The CDR3 region is 14 residues in length, termini included. Germline V gene sequence: CDR1 MNHEY, CDR2 SVGEGT. CDR3 in amino acids: CASEPKQSPGSCFF.

The CDR3 region has the DNA TGTGCCAGCAGTTTCCCCGGCTACGAGCAGTACTTC. Its translation is CASSFPGYEQYF. The chain has TRBV28 and TRBJ2-7; D ambiguous. Germline assignment: CDR1 MDHEN and CDR2 SYDVKM. This CDR3 region has 12 residues. V lost 3 bases and J lost 3, with 6 bases in between.

This clonotype has at least ten counts. The chain links TRBV14 to TRBJ2-3; 8 bases line up with TRBD2. Germline-derived CDR1 and CDR2 are SGHDN and FVKESK. Trimming cost V 1 base and J 12 bases; bases outside gene matches: 6. The CDR3 runs to 13 residues. In DNA form, the CDR3 reads TGTGCCAGCAGCCAAGGGGGTGGACTAGCTCAGTATTTT. Its protein is CASSQGGGLAQYF.

This clonotype was picked up many times. The chain is built from TRBV5-1 and TRBJ2-1; 9 bases line up with TRBD2. Germline V gene sequence: CDR1 SGHRS, CDR2 YFSETQ. The length of the CDR3 is 19 residues. The V segment lost 0 bases and the J segment 3 bases; nucleotides outside the gene matches: 13. The CDR3 reads CASSLEVAGATILYNEQFF. The CDR3 DNA sequence: TGCGCCAGCAGCTTGGAGGTAGCGGGGGCCACGATACTCTACAATGAGCAGTTCTTC.

This clonotype was counted ten times or more. The chain has TRBV10-3 and TRBJ2-1; possibly TRBD2 for D (6 bases). The CDR3 is 14 amino acids. CDR1 is ENHRY, CDR2 SYGVKD, per germline. The ends were cut back, 4 bases at V and 4 bases at J, with 11 bases in the middle. CDR3 loop: CAISADGTYNEQFF. As DNA, the CDR3 is TGTGCCATCAGTGCAGACGGGACTTACAATGAGCAGTTCTTC.

This clonotype occurred many times. CDR3 in amino acids: CASSIEGGVQPQHF. As DNA, the CDR3 is TGTGCCAGTAGTATAGAAGGTGGGGTTCAGCCCCAGCATTTT. This chain links TRBV19 with TRBJ1-5; D ambiguous. Germline V CDR1 and CDR2: LNHDA, SQIVND (reference sequence). CDR3 length: 14 amino acids. The germline V and J ends were trimmed by 0 bases and 6 bases, with 9 bases remaining between them.